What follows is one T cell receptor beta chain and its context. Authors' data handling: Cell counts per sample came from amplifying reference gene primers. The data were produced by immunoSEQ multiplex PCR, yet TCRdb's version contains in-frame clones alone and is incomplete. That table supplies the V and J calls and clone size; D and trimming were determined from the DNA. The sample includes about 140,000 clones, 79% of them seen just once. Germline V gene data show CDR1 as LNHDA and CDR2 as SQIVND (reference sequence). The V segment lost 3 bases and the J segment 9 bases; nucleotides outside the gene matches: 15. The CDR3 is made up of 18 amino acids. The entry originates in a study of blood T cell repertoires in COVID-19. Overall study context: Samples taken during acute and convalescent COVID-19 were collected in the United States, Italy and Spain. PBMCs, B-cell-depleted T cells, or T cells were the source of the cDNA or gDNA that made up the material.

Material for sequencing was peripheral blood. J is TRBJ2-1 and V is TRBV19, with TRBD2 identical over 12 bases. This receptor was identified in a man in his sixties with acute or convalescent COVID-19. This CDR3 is CASSIWGFLAGGKSEQFF. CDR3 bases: TGTGCCAGTAGTATCTGGGGCTTTCTAGCGGGAGGGAAGTCTGAGCAGTTCTTC.